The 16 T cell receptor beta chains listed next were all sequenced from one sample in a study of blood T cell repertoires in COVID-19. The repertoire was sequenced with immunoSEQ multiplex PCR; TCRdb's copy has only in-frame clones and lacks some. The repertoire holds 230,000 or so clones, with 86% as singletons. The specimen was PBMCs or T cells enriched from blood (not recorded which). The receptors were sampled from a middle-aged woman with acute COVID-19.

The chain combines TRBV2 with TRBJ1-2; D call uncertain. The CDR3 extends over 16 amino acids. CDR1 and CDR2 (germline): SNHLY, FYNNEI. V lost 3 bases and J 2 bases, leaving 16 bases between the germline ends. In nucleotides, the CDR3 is TGTGCCAGCAGTGATAAAACAGAACAAAGAAACTATGGCTACACCTTC. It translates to CASSDKTEQRNYGYTF. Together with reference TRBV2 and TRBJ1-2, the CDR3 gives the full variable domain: EPEVTQTPSHQVTQMGQEVILRCVPISNHLYFYWYRQILGQKVEFLVSFYNNEISEKSEIFDDQFSVERPDGSNFTLKIRSTKLEDSAMYFCASSDKTEQRNYGYTFGSGTRLTVV.

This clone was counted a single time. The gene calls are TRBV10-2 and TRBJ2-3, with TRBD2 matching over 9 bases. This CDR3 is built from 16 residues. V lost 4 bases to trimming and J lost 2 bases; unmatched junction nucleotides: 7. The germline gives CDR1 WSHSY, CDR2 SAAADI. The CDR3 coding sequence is TGCGCCAGCAGTGGAAGAGCGGGGGGTAACACAGATACGCAGTATTTT. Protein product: CASSGRAGGNTDTQYF.

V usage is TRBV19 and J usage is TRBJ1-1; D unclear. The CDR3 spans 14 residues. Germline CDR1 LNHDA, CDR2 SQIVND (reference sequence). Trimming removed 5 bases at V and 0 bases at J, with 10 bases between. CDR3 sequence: CASSVQEMNTEAFF. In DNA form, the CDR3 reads TGTGCCAGTAGTGTCCAGGAAATGAACACTGAAGCTTTCTTT.

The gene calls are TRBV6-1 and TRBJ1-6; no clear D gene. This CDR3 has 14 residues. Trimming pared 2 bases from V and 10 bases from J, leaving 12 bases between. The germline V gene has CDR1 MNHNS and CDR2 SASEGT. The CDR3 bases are TGTGCCAGCAGTGAAACGGGGAGAGGATCACCCCTCCACTTT. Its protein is CASSETGRGSPLHF.

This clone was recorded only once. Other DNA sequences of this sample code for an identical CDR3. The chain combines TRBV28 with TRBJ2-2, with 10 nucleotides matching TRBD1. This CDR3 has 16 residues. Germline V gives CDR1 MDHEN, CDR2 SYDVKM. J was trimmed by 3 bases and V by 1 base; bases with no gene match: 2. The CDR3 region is CASSLSGQGYTGELFF. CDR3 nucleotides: TGTGCCAGCAGTTTATCGGGACAGGGGTACACCGGGGAGCTGTTTTTT.

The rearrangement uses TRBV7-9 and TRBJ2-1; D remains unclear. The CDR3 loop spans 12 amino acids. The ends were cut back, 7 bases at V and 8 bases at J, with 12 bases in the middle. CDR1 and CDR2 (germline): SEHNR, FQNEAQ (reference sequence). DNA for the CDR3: TGTGCCAGCACCGACAACCTCTATGAGCAGTTCTTC. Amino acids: CASTDNLYEQFF.

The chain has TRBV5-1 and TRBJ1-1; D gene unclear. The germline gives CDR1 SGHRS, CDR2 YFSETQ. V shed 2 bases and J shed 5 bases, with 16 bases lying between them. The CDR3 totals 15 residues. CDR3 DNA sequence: TGCGCCAGCAGCTTAACGACCGGTCTAGGTACTGAAGCTTTCTTT. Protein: CASSLTTGLGTEAFF. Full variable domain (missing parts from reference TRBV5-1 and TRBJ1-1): KAGVTQTPRYLIKTRGQQVTLSCSPISGHRSVSWYQQTPGQGLQFLFEYFSETQRNKGNFPGRFSGRQFSNSRSEMNVSTLELGDSALYLCASSLTTGLGTEAFFGQGTRLTVV.

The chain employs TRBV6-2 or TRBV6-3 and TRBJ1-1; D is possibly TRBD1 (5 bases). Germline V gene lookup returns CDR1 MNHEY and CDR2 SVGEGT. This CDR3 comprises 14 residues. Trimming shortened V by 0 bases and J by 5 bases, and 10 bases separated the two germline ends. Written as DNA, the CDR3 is TGTGCCAGCAGTTACTCGTTGCGGGGGACTGAAGCTTTCTTT. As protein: CASSYSLRGTEAFF.

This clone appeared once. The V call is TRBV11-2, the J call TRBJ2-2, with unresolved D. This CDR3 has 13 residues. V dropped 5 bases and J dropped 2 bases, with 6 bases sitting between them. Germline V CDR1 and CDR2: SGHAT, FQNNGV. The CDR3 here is CASSHTNTGELFF. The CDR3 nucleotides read TGTGCCAGCAGCCATACTAACACCGGGGAGCTGTTTTTT.

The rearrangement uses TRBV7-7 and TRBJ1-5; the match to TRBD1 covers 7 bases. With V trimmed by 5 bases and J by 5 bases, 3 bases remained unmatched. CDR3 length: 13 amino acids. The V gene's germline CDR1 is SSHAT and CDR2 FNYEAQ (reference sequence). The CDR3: CASSVDRDQPQHF. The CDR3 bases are TGTGCCAGCAGCGTTGACAGGGATCAGCCCCAGCATTTT.

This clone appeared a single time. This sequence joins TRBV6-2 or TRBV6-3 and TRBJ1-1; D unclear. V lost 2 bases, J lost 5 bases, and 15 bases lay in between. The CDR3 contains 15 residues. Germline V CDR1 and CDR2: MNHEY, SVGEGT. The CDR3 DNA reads TGTGCCAGCAGTTACCGAGAACGGGTAAGGACTGAAGCTTTCTTT. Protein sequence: CASSYRERVRTEAFF.

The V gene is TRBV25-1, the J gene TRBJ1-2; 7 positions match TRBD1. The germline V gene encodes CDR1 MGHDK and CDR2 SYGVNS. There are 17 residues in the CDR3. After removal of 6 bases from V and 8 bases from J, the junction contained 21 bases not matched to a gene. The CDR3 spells CASSPGGGQDSWGGYTF. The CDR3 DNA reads TGTGCCAGCAGCCCTGGGGGAGGACAGGACTCTTGGGGCGGCTACACCTTC.

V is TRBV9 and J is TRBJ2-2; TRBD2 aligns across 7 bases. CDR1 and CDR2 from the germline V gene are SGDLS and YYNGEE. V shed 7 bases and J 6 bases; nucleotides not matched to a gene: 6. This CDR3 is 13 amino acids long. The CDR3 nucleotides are TGTGCCAGCCATTTCACTAGCGCCGGGGAGCTGTTTTTT. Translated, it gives CASHFTSAGELFF.

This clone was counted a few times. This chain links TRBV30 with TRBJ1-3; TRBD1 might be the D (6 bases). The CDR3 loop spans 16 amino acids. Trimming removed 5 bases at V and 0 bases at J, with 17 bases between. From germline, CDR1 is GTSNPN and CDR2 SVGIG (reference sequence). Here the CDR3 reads CAWARDRTSSGNTIYF. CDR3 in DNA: TGTGCCTGGGCCCGAGACAGGACGAGCTCTGGAAACACCATATATTTT.

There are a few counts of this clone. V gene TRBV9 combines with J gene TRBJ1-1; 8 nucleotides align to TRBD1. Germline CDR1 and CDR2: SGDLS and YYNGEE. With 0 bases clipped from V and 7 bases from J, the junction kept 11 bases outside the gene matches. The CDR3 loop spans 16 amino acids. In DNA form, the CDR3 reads TGTGCCAGCAGCGTAGGGGACAGGCGACACGCCGGTGAAGCTTTCTTT. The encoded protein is CASSVGDRRHAGEAFF.

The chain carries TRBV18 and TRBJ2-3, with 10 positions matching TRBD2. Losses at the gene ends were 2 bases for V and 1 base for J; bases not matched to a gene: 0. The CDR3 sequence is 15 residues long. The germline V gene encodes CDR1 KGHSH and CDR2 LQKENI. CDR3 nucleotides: TGTGCCAGCTCACCAACTAGCGGGGGCACAGATACGCAGTATTTT. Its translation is CASSPTSGGTDTQYF.